The clone carrying this T cell receptor (beta chain) was observed a few times. This sample is part of a study of blood T cell repertoires in COVID-19. In the study overall: There were acute and convalescent COVID-19 samples, and they came from the United States, Italy and Spain. T cells, B-cell-depleted T cells, or PBMCs provided the cDNA or gDNA that served as material.

Authors' processing steps: Reference gene primer amplification gave estimated nucleated cell counts. Using immunoSEQ multiplex PCR, the repertoire was profiled, and TCRdb retains in-frame clones only, with some absent. That table gives V, J and clone size, and the DNA gave D and trimming. This sample has just over 15,000 clones, with about 85% found just once. Per the germline V gene, CDR1 is SGDLS and CDR2 is YYNGEE. CDR3 length: 15 amino acids. Trimming left V 3 bases short and J 2 bases short, with 13 bases between. Sequencing was done on a sample of peripheral blood. The clonotype comes from a human donor in a cohort sampled during active COVID-19. The chain recombines TRBV9 with TRBJ2-3; the D gene is possibly TRBD2 (5 bases). The CDR3 sequence is CASSAERVYTDTQYF. In DNA form, the CDR3 reads TGTGCCAGCAGCGCCGAGAGGGTCTACACAGATACGCAGTATTTT.